The present T cell receptor (beta chain) was sequenced within a study of cytomegalovirus exposure and HLA in healthy donors. General study findings and limits: Researchers reportedly found TCR beta sequences accurately predicted most subjects' HLA-A and HLA-B alleles.

A multiplex PCR was run with 60 Vbeta primers and 13 Jbeta primers. The data were produced by immunoSEQ multiplex PCR, yet TCRdb's version contains in-frame clones alone and is incomplete. In the table there are under 250,000 clones, around 80% of which are singletons. Trimming removed 3 bases at V and 4 bases at J, with 10 bases between. Germline loops: CDR1 SGDLS, CDR2 YYNGEE. The CDR3 is made up of 14 amino acids. In the case of this clone: The antigen remains unidentified.

The chain couples TRBV9 to TRBJ1-4, with D perhaps matching TRBD1 (6 bases). Sequencing was carried out using PBMCs. This TCR was recovered from a male donor in good health and CMV-seronegative. CDR3 sequence reads: CASSETGVNEKLFF. DNA for the CDR3: TGTGCCAGCAGCGAGACAGGAGTTAATGAAAAACTGTTTTTT.